This T cell receptor (beta chain) was profiled in a study of T cell repertoires in cytomegalovirus infection. Study-wide context: Both recently identified HLA-C-restricted and well-studied HLA-B-restricted CMV epitopes were used in the study. CMV infection together with matching HLA type was indicated by public TCR beta signatures.

As regards this clonotype: Its specificity is unknown.

Using its own MiXCR run on the reads, TCRdb lists one record per CDR3 protein. This sample has 400,000 to 600,000 distinct CDR3 sequences, with approximately 42% found just once. This CDR3 contains 15 residues. Trimming took 6 bases from V and 1 from J; bases not matched to a gene: 8. Germline CDR1 and CDR2: DFQATT and SNEGSKA (reference sequence). This sequence was found in a human donor in good health (CMV status not recorded). Some clones in this sample may be carry-over from other donors' samples. V is TRBV20-1 and J is TRBJ2-3, with 9 bases matching TRBD2. The sequencing used cultured PBMCs, collected from culture after CMV antigen stimulation. The CDR3 spells CSATDPSGGTDTQYF. The CDR3 DNA reads as TGCAGTGCCACAGACCCTAGCGGGGGCACAGATACGCAGTATTTT.